The 15 T cell receptor beta chains below come from one sample, sequenced in a study of regulatory T cells in long-lasting Graves disease. With iRepertoire HTBI primers and Arm-PCR of CDR3 regions, TCR beta libraries were built. TCRdb called the multiplex PCR reads again in MiXCR, with one record for every CDR3 protein. The sample holds approximately 440,000 distinct CDR3 sequences, 15% to 20% seen once. The time point: newly diagnosed GD, antithyroid drugs for less than 3 months. The authors made the TCR library using RNA they extracted from PBMCs. These data were likewise used in another study, on T cells in Graves' hyperthyroidism and ophthalmopathy.

Here the sequenced sample was peripheral blood mononuclear cells (PBMCs), taken at new diagnosis, from a patient treated with antithyroid drugs. The receptors originated from a man aged 35 to 55 with Graves disease.

This clonotype has a count of ten or more. The gene calls are TRBV18 and TRBJ2-7, with TRBD1 matching 10 bases. This CDR3 region has 15 residues. Trimming removed 3 bases from V and 3 bases from J; junction bases left unmatched: 5. CDR1 KGHSH and CDR2 LQKENI come from the germline V gene. This chain's CDR3 is CASSPRGTGDYEQYF. The CDR3 nucleotides read TGTGCCAGCTCACCCCGGGGGACAGGGGACTACGAGCAGTACTTC.

The chain employs TRBV12-3 or TRBV12-4 and TRBJ2-2, with D possibly matching TRBD2 (5 bases). This CDR3 has 14 residues. V was cut by 6 bases and J by 1 base, with 9 bases left in between. CDR3: CASRNGKNTGELFF. CDR3 in DNA: TGTGCCAGCAGGAACGGGAAGAACACCGGGGAGCTGTTTTTT.

This clonotype was counted between two and nine times. This sequence joins TRBV4-1 and TRBJ2-7; tentative D call: TRBD2 (5 bases). The CDR3 length is 17 residues. V was clipped by 4 bases and J by 2 bases, with 21 bases between them. Germline V gene sequence: CDR1 MGHRA, CDR2 YSYEKL. The CDR3 loop is CASSRHIDGIMAYEQYF. CDR3 nucleotides: TGCGCCAGCAGCCGTCATATTGACGGGATTATGGCCTACGAGCAGTACTTC.

This clonotype was counted at least ten times. The chain joins TRBV2 to TRBJ2-3; D is perhaps TRBD2 (6 bases). With 2 bases removed from V and 0 bases from J, the gap between germline ends came to 15 bases. Germline CDR1 and CDR2: SNHLY and FYNNEI. The CDR3 runs 17 residues. The CDR3 is CASSEIPSALSTDTQYF. The CDR3 DNA is TGTGCCAGCAGTGAAATCCCTAGCGCATTAAGCACAGATACGCAGTATTTT.

This clonotype has only a few counts. The rearrangement links TRBV7-9 to TRBJ2-2; tentatively, D is TRBD1 or TRBD2 (5 bases each). Germline V lookup: CDR1 SEHNR, CDR2 FQNEAQ (reference sequence). V dropped 5 bases and J dropped 5 bases, with 9 bases sitting between them. This CDR3 is 13 amino acids long. CDR3 protein: CASSRRETGELFF. Here the CDR3 DNA reads TGTGCCAGCAGCCGCAGGGAGACCGGGGAGCTGTTTTTT.

The rearrangement links TRBV12-3 or TRBV12-4 to TRBJ1-5; a possible D gene is TRBD1 (6 bases). CDR3 length equals 13 residues. The V and J ends lost 5 bases and 11 bases respectively, with 16 bases between them. CDR3 in DNA: TGTGCCAGCAGTCGACGGACAGATTCGGCCCAGCATTTT. Its translation is CASSRRTDSAQHF.

This clonotype appeared many times. The junction departs from the called germline gene at one end, perhaps through a read error. The J gene is TRBJ2-1, the V gene TRBV12-3 or TRBV12-4, with TRBD2 matching 8 bases. The CDR3 consists of 14 residues. As DNA, the CDR3 is TGTGCCAGCAGCTTAGTTCCTAGCGGGAATGAGCAGTTCTTC. It codes for CASSLVPSGNEQFF.

This clonotype has ten or more counts. The CDR3 DNA sequence: TGTGCCAGCAGCTGGACGTCCTCCACTGAAGCTTTCTTT. Protein: CASSWTSSTEAFF. The chain carries TRBV7-2 and TRBJ1-1; D gene uncertain. This CDR3 comprises 13 residues. V gave up 4 bases and J gave up 4 bases, with 10 bases separating them. The germline V gene encodes CDR1 SGHTA and CDR2 FQGNSA.

Ten or more counts support this clonotype. CDR3 amino acids: CSVGKFQGFNTEAFF. Written as DNA, the CDR3 is TGCAGCGTTGGGAAATTTCAGGGGTTTAACACTGAAGCTTTCTTT. This chain uses TRBV29-1 with TRBJ1-1; a possible D gene is TRBD1 (6 bases). The CDR3 extends over 15 amino acids. CDR1 is SQVTM and CDR2 is ANQGSEA in the germline V gene. V gave up 4 bases and J gave up 2 bases, with 17 bases separating them.

This clonotype was seen repeatedly, ten times or more. This chain links TRBV29-1 with TRBJ2-7, with 10 nucleotides matching TRBD1. This CDR3 region has 14 residues. Germline values: CDR1 SQVTM, CDR2 ANQGSEA. The junction had 3 bases not matched to a gene; V was cut back by 3 bases and J by 1 base. CDR3 in amino acids: CSVEGTGASYEQYF. CDR3 DNA sequence: TGCAGCGTTGAGGGGACAGGGGCTTCCTACGAGCAGTACTTC.

Many counts were recorded for this clonotype. The V and J genes are TRBV30 and TRBJ1-5; the D is unclear. In germline, CDR1 is GTSNPN, CDR2 SVGIG (reference sequence). Trimming cost V 0 bases and J 0 bases, with 18 bases left between them. The length of the CDR3 is 18 residues. For the CDR3, the DNA is TGTGCCTGGAGTGTACGGCAAGCGAGGGTTCCTAGCAATCAGCCCCAGCATTTT. This encodes CAWSVRQARVPSNQPQHF.

This clonotype was counted only a few times. The V gene is TRBV29-1, the J gene TRBJ2-3; maybe TRBD1 (5 bases). The CDR3 sequence is 12 residues long. CDR1 is SQVTM and CDR2 is ANQGSEA in the germline V gene. Trimming pared 8 bases from V and 3 bases from J, leaving 12 bases between. The CDR3 region is CSLSGSTDTQYF. CDR3 in DNA: TGCAGCCTCTCAGGGTCAACAGATACGCAGTATTTT.

This clonotype occurred many times. The rearrangement joins TRBV5-1 to TRBJ2-5; D not resolved. CDR3 length: 13 residues. Trimming stripped 3 bases from V and 5 bases from J, with 11 bases between. Germline V CDR1 and CDR2: SGHRS, YFSETQ. CDR3 in DNA: TGCGCCAGCAGCTCGGGCCCAGACGAGACCCAGTACTTC. This codes for CASSSGPDETQYF.

There are many counts of this clonotype. The chain recombines TRBV28 with TRBJ2-3; either TRBD1 or TRBD2 may fit D (6 bases each). This CDR3 is 13 amino acids long. Trimming shortened V by 5 bases and J by 4 bases, and 10 bases separated the two germline ends. Germline-derived CDR1 and CDR2 are MDHEN and SYDVKM. The CDR3 sequence: CASSPRGADTQYF. The CDR3 bases are TGTGCCAGCAGTCCGAGGGGGGCAGATACGCAGTATTTT.

About this clonotype itself: This likely came from a read error, as a far larger clone is one base away. V is TRBV13 and J is TRBJ2-3; 7 bases fit TRBD2. This CDR3 is built from 15 residues. The J segment lost 4 bases and the V segment lost 5 bases, leaving 9 bases of the junction unmatched. The germline gives CDR1 PRHDT, CDR2 FYEKMQ (reference sequence). CDR3 coding DNA: TGTGCCAGCAGCCTTAGCGGGCCGGACGCAGATACGCAGTATTTT. Translated, it gives CASSLSGPDADTQYF.